This passage covers 21 T cell receptor beta chains from one sample sequenced in a study of T cells in Graves' hyperthyroidism and ophthalmopathy. The TCR beta CDR3 regions underwent amplification using RNA transcripts as the source. HTBI primers were used for first-round RT-PCR of the TCR CDR3. TCRdb processed the multiplex PCR reads anew with MiXCR; each CDR3 protein has one entry. The repertoire holds a few hundred thousand distinct CDR3 sequences, with approximately 25% as singletons. Sequencing was carried out using blood. Receptor source: a man aged 45-65 years with Graves' hyperthyroidism.

The genes are TRBV12-5 and TRBJ1-1, with 7 bases lining up with TRBD1. Germline V CDR1 and CDR2: LGHNT, FRNRAP. CDR3 length equals 12 residues. The V segment lost 3 bases and the J segment 12 bases; nucleotides outside the gene matches: 7. The CDR3 bases are TGTGCTAGTGGTTTCGCGGGACAGACGACTTTCTTT. Amino acid sequence: CASGFAGQTTFF.

The chain links TRBV7-8 to TRBJ1-2; TRBD1 might be the D (6 bases). V was trimmed by 5 bases and J by 4 bases, leaving 14 bases between them. The CDR3 loop spans 14 amino acids. Germline CDR1 and CDR2: SGHVS and FQNEAQ. This CDR3 reads CASSPTGTGYGYTF. CDR3 DNA: TGTGCCAGCAGCCCCACAGGGACTGGCTATGGCTACACCTTC.

This clonotype has just a few counts. The rearrangement joins TRBV28 to TRBJ2-7; TRBD2 might be the D (5 bases). The CDR3 covers 14 residues. The germline V gene has CDR1 MDHEN and CDR2 SYDVKM. V was trimmed by 5 bases and J by 0 bases, leaving 11 bases between them. This chain's CDR3 is CASSAPGNSYEQYF. The CDR3 coding sequence is TGTGCCAGCAGTGCCCCCGGGAACTCCTACGAGCAGTACTTC.

V gene TRBV19 combines with J gene TRBJ1-2; perhaps TRBD1 as D (6 bases). With 8 bases removed from V and 8 bases from J, the gap between germline ends came to 15 bases. The CDR3 has 12 residues. Germline lookup yields CDR1 LNHDA and CDR2 SQIVND (reference sequence). Here the CDR3 DNA reads TGTGCCAGTGGTACAGGGAACTCGGGCTACACCTTC. Its translation: CASGTGNSGYTF.

Points on this clonotype: The limits of the CDR3 on the DNA are not certain, so only TCRdb's listed CDR3 is given. The chain joins TRBV7-3 to TRBJ1-2; no check of the table's D call, TRBD1, against the DNA was made. CDR1 and CDR2 (germline): SGHTA, FQGTGA. 14 amino acids form the CDR3, both terminal residues included. CDR3 sequence: CASSSSGQAYGYTF.

DNA of the CDR3: TGTGCCAGTAGCTCGAAGGGACAGGTGTCCTACGAGCAGTACTTC. Translation gives CASSSKGQVSYEQYF. The rearrangement uses TRBV19 and TRBJ2-7; 8 bases align to TRBD1. The CDR3 length is 15 residues. Germline CDR1 LNHDA, CDR2 SQIVND (reference sequence). The ends lost 6 bases at V and 1 base at J; junction bases unmatched: 8.

This clonotype was counted only a few times. J is TRBJ2-5 and V is TRBV11-3, with a tentative D call TRBD1 (5 bases). V was pared by 3 bases and J by 7 bases, with 15 bases between. The CDR3 is 14 residues long. Germline V CDR1 and CDR2: SGHNT, YENEEA. In DNA, the CDR3 is TGTGCCAGCAGCTTGGAACGCAGGGAAACGACCCAGTACTTC. The encoded protein is CASSLERRETTQYF.

This clonotype was counted many times. The rearrangement uses TRBV12-3 or TRBV12-4 and TRBJ2-1, with D tentatively TRBD1 (6 bases). The length of the CDR3 is 13 residues. Trimming removed 5 bases at V and 6 bases at J, with 11 bases between. The chain's CDR3 is CASSKDSSNEQFF. CDR3 bases: TGTGCCAGCAGTAAGGACAGCTCCAATGAGCAGTTCTTC.

The genes are TRBV2 and TRBJ2-7, with D perhaps assigned TRBD1 or TRBD2 (6 bases each). CDR3 size: 15 residues. V lost 7 bases, J lost 3 bases, and 19 bases lay in between. From germline, CDR1 is SNHLY and CDR2 FYNNEI. The CDR3 DNA is TGTGCCAGCACGGAGGGGGATCCCCAATACTACGAGCAGTACTTC. The encoded protein is CASTEGDPQYYEQYF.

The chain is built from TRBV20-1 and TRBJ1-5; D may be TRBD1 (5 bases). From germline, CDR1 is DFQATT and CDR2 SNEGSKA (reference sequence). V lost 1 base and J 2 bases, leaving 15 bases between the germline ends. This CDR3 region has 16 residues. The CDR3 here is CSARGGGGVGNQPQHF. For the CDR3, the DNA is TGCAGTGCTAGAGGGGGGGGGGGAGTGGGCAATCAGCCCCAGCATTTT.

This clonotype was seen ten or more times. This chain connects TRBV2 to TRBJ2-3; TRBD2 matches at 8 bases. CDR3 length equals 14 residues. The germline CDR1 and CDR2 sequences are SNHLY and FYNNEI. Trimming at V came to 8 bases and at J to 2 bases, leaving 6 bases not matched to a gene. In DNA form, the CDR3 reads TGTGCCAGCGTACAGCGGGAGTACACAGATACGCAGTATTTT. Encoded protein: CASVQREYTDTQYF.

This clonotype was recorded many times. The V gene is TRBV24-1, the J gene TRBJ2-7; D is uncertain. The CDR3 spans 14 residues. CDR1 and CDR2 (germline): KGHDR, SFDVKD. Deletions cut 5 bases from V and 4 bases from J, with 14 bases between. The DNA of the CDR3 is TGTGCCACCAGTGCAGGATTCGTAGGTTACGAGCAGTACTTC. It specifies CATSAGFVGYEQYF.

With regard to this clonotype: Possible read error: a much larger clone is one base away. This chain links TRBV7-2 with TRBJ2-1; maybe TRBD2 (6 bases). Germline CDR1 reads SGHTA; CDR2 reads FQGNSA. The CDR3 runs to 16 residues. Trimming stripped 3 bases from V and 8 bases from J, with 20 bases between. The chain's CDR3 is CASSLGPAGLGYEQFF. CDR3 in DNA: TGTGCCAGCAGCTTGGGACCAGCGGGCCTAGGCTATGAGCAGTTCTTC.

About this clonotype: A read error may explain this, as a much larger clone is one base away. This chain links TRBV3-1 with TRBJ1-1; tentatively, D is TRBD1 (6 bases). CDR1 is LGHDT, CDR2 YNNKEL, per germline (reference sequence). This CDR3 is 16 amino acids long. Trimming stripped 4 bases from V and 7 bases from J, with 22 bases between. This CDR3 is CASSLNRAPRPLEAFF. For the CDR3, the DNA is TGTGCCAGCAGCCTAAACAGGGCGCCTCGACCCCTTGAAGCTTTCTTT.

This clonotype was seen more than once but under ten times. This rearrangement joins TRBV20-1 to TRBJ1-4, with 7 positions matching TRBD1. The V segment lost 5 bases and the J segment 7 bases; nucleotides outside the gene matches: 10. CDR3 size: 14 residues. The germline V gene has CDR1 DFQATT and CDR2 SNEGSKA (reference sequence). CDR3 bases: TGCAGTGCTCTTCAGACAGGGTTCGGTGAAAAACTGTTTTTT. This encodes CSALQTGFGEKLFF.

This chain connects TRBV20-1 to TRBJ2-1; 10 nucleotides align to TRBD2. The CDR3 is 15 amino acids. Germline V gene data show CDR1 as DFQATT and CDR2 as SNEGSKA (reference sequence). The trim removed 0 bases at V and 5 bases at J, leaving 4 bases unmatched. The DNA of the CDR3 is TGCAGTGCTAGAGATTACCTAGCGGGGGACAATGAGCAGTTCTTC. This codes for CSARDYLAGDNEQFF.

This clonotype was seen a handful of times. This chain uses TRBV6-5 with TRBJ2-3, with 7 bases that match TRBD2. This CDR3 is built from 14 residues. The V and J ends lost 0 bases and 4 bases, in that order; junction bases with no gene match: 1. The germline gives CDR1 MNHEY, CDR2 SVGAGI. Here the CDR3 reads CASSYSLASDTQYF. CDR3 in DNA: TGTGCCAGCAGTTACTCACTAGCGTCAGATACGCAGTATTTT.

This clonotype was detected ten times or more. The V gene is TRBV7-3, the J gene TRBJ2-3, with D hard to call. Germline CDR1 and CDR2: SGHTA and FQGTGA. The CDR3 has 14 residues. Trimming took off 5 bases at V and 1 base at J, with 10 bases between the two ends. The CDR3 region is CASSDITRTDTQYF. In nucleotides, the CDR3 is TGTGCCAGCAGCGACATAACACGCACAGATACGCAGTATTTT.

This clonotype has a count of ten or more. The rearrangement joins TRBV29-1 to TRBJ1-1; the D gene is possibly TRBD1 (6 bases). The CDR3 runs 14 residues. Looked up from germline, CDR1 is SQVTM and CDR2 is ANQGSEA. Trimming cost V 8 bases and J 5 bases, with 21 bases left between them. CDR3 coding DNA: TGCAGCTTAAATGGGGGGGGCTTAGGGACTGAAGCTTTCTTT. Translation gives CSLNGGGLGTEAFF.

This clonotype appeared many times. J is TRBJ2-1 and V is TRBV11-3; D gene unclear. Germline V gene data show CDR1 as SGHNT and CDR2 as YENEEA. V was clipped by 1 base and J by 3 bases, with 16 bases between them. This CDR3 spans 17 amino acids. CDR3 residues: CASSLGRRSNDYNEQFF. In DNA form, the CDR3 reads TGTGCCAGCAGCTTAGGAAGGCGGTCTAACGACTACAATGAGCAGTTCTTC.

In DNA, the CDR3 is TGTGCCAGCAGGGGGGGACTAGCCCCCGGGGAGCTGTTTTTT. The encoded protein is CASRGGLAPGELFF. The J gene is TRBJ2-2, the V gene TRBV5-4, with 9 bases matching TRBD2. This CDR3 comprises 14 residues. Losses at the gene ends were 5 bases for V and 6 bases for J; bases not matched to a gene: 5. Germline values: CDR1 SGHNT, CDR2 YYREEE (reference sequence). The variable domain in full, with the rest retrieved from reference TRBV5-4 and TRBJ2-2, is ETGVTQSPTHLIKTRGQQVTLRCSSQSGHNTVSWYQQALGQGPQFIFQYYREEENGRGNFPPRFSGLQFPNYSSELNVNALELDDSALYLCASRGGLAPGELFFGEGSRLTVL.